This T cell receptor beta chain was captured by sequencing in a study of cytomegalovirus exposure and HLA in healthy donors. Whole-study results and caveats: Subsequent analysis showed first-cohort TCR clusters tending to co-occur in 120 or so validation repertoires. Diagnosis of cytomegalovirus status made by the classifier reportedly showed high specificity and sensitivity.

In the case of this clone: Its target is not known.

V trimming: 4 bases; J trimming: 6 bases; junction bases outside the gene matches: 11. The CDR3 is 15 amino acids. CDR1 is SGHKS and CDR2 is YYEKEE in the germline V gene (reference sequence). Profiling relied on immunoSEQ multiplex PCR, and the TCRdb table lists in-frame clones only, not all of them. The sample yields more than 150,000 clones, 80% to 85% seen once. The chain combines TRBV5-5 with TRBJ2-7, with 9 nucleotides matching TRBD2. The TCR was taken from a woman between 18 and 29 years old in good health and CMV-seropositive. Sequenced input: PBMCs. CDR3: CASSPQAGGFLEQYF. As DNA, the CDR3 is TGTGCCAGCAGCCCCCAGGCGGGGGGGTTCCTCGAGCAGTACTTC.